A selection of T cell receptor beta chains follows, all from one sample in a study of T-cell memory formation after mild COVID-19. MiXCR, applied by TCRdb to the 5' RACE reads, yields one record per CDR3 protein. The data hold around 190,000 distinct CDR3 sequences, with about 18% observed a single time. Sequenced input: PBMCs or a T cell subset sorted from them (not recorded which). These TCRs come from a man younger than 35 who had mild COVID-19 (a few samples of this study predate the infection). Cell type and time point are not known. CDR3s include the opening cysteine and the closing phenylalanine or tryptophan. A D gene is named only where the DNA matches it firmly. For some rows the clone size is stated as once, few or many, or as a class when expanded; others skip it.

clone_size	d_call	v_call	j_call	cdr3_aa	cdr3_nt
.	.	TRBV12-3/TRBV12-4	TRBJ1-5	CASSLTGARQPQHF	TGTGCCAGCAGTTTAACCGGGGCGAGGCAGCCCCAGCATTTT
few	.	TRBV6-5	TRBJ2-1	CASSYRGTTGNEQFF	TGTGCCAGCAGTTACCGGGGGACCACGGGGAATGAGCAGTTCTTC
.	.	TRBV24-1	TRBJ2-2	CATSPVGGANTGELFF	TGTGCCACCAGCCCGGTTGGGGGGGCAAACACCGGGGAGCTGTTTTTT
few	TRBD1	TRBV6-2/TRBV6-3	TRBJ2-1	CASSPRGTGVRNEQFF	TGTGCCAGCAGTCCCAGAGGGACAGGGGTCAGAAATGAGCAGTTCTTC
.	TRBD2	TRBV5-1	TRBJ2-1	CASSWGLAGAYNEQFF	TGCGCCAGCAGCTGGGGACTAGCGGGGGCCTACAATGAGCAGTTCTTC
.	.	TRBV6-4	TRBJ1-2	CASRDRNYGYTF	TGTGCCAGCAGGGACAGAAACTATGGCTACACCTTC
.	TRBD1	TRBV29-1	TRBJ2-7	CSVLSGTGYEQYF	TGCAGCGTCCTATCCGGGACAGGGTACGAGCAGTACTTC
.	TRBD1	TRBV7-3	TRBJ1-4	CASSFETGVYEKLFF	TGTGCCAGCAGCTTCGAGACAGGGGTGTACGAAAAACTGTTTTTT
many	TRBD2	TRBV15	TRBJ2-7	CATSEGVAGASYEQYF	TGTGCCACCAGCGAGGGGGTAGCGGGGGCCTCCTACGAGCAGTACTTC
few	.	TRBV4-3	TRBJ1-2	CASSQDRTAYGYTF	TGCGCCAGCAGCCAAGACAGAACCGCCTATGGCTACACCTTC
.	TRBD1	TRBV12-3/TRBV12-4	TRBJ1-3	CASSLTGASNTIYF	TGTGCCAGCAGCCTGACAGGGGCAAGTAACACCATATATTTT
few	.	TRBV4-1	TRBJ1-5	CASSQRWRQKSNQPQHF	TGCGCCAGCAGCCAGAGGTGGCGACAGAAAAGCAATCAGCCCCAGCATTTT
.	.	TRBV11-1	TRBJ2-1	CASSLVGLRSYNEQFF	TGTGCCAGCAGCTTAGTTGGGCTACGCTCCTACAATGAGCAGTTCTTC
.	.	TRBV4-3	TRBJ2-1	CASSHEIGLLNEQFF	TGCGCCAGCAGCCACGAAATAGGACTACTCAATGAGCAGTTCTTC
few	TRBD2	TRBV12-3/TRBV12-4	TRBJ2-1	CASSYPGTSGVEQFF	TGTGCCAGCAGCTATCCCGGGACTAGCGGGGTCGAGCAGTTCTTC
few	.	TRBV5-7	TRBJ2-1	CASSLGASRDNEQFF	TGTGCCAGCAGCTTGGGGGCTAGCCGGGACAATGAGCAGTTCTTC
many	TRBD1	TRBV6-6	TRBJ1-5	CASSYSSRDRALRHF	TGTGCCAGCAGTTACTCCTCCCGGGACAGGGCCCTTCGACATTTT
.	TRBD1	TRBV5-1	TRBJ1-1	CASSSRQGGLKVF	TGCGCCAGCAGCTCTAGACAGGGAGGACTGAAGGTGTTT
.	.	TRBV3-1	TRBJ2-5	CASSFPGTDQETQYF	TGTGCCAGCAGCTTCCCCGGGACCGATCAAGAGACCCAGTACTTC
.	TRBD1	TRBV6-1	TRBJ1-5	CAASGTGNQPQHF	TGTGCCGCCTCCGGGACAGGCAATCAGCCCCAGCATTTT
.	.	TRBV29-1	TRBJ1-3	CSAGPAGSGNTIYF	TGCAGCGCAGGACCGGCCGGCTCTGGAAACACCATATATTTT
.	TRBD2	TRBV19	TRBJ2-5	CASSALAGGRETQYF	TGTGCCAGTAGTGCACTAGCGGGGGGGCGGGAGACCCAGTACTTC
.	.	TRBV6-6	TRBJ1-5	CASSYSPSGVLDNQPQHF	TGTGCCAGCAGTTACTCGCCTTCGGGGGTACTTGACAATCAGCCCCAGCATTTT
.	.	TRBV4-1	TRBJ2-3	CASSFGSASTDTQYF	TGCGCCAGCAGTTTTGGATCAGCTAGCACAGATACGCAGTATTTT
few	TRBD1	TRBV6-5	TRBJ2-7	CASSKGQGYEQYF	TGTGCCAGCAGTAAAGGACAGGGCTACGAGCAGTACTTC
.	.	TRBV3-1	TRBJ1-1	CASSRNNRGNTEAFF	TGTGCCAGCAGCCGCAACAATCGGGGGAACACTGAAGCTTTCTTT
many	.	TRBV24-1	TRBJ2-3	CATSQGSDTQYF	TGTGCCACCAGTCAAGGATCAGATACGCAGTATTTT
.	.	TRBV27	TRBJ2-7	CASSLRQAFYEQYF	TGTGCCAGCAGTCTGAGACAGGCCTTTTACGAGCAGTACTTC
.	.	TRBV7-2	TRBJ2-3	CASSFRRRTDTQYF	TGTGCCAGCAGCTTTAGACGGCGCACAGATACGCAGTATTTT
.	.	TRBV19	TRBJ1-6	CASSTLGEGNSPLHF	TGTGCCAGTAGTACTCTAGGGGAAGGTAATTCACCCCTCCACTTT
few	TRBD2	TRBV12-3/TRBV12-4	TRBJ2-7	CASSLRTSLQYF	TGTGCCAGCAGTTTGAGGACTAGCTTGCAGTACTTC
.	TRBD1	TRBV7-2	TRBJ2-5	CASGSGTGTAQETQYF	TGTGCCAGCGGGTCGGGAACGGGGACAGCACAAGAGACCCAGTACTTC
.	TRBD1	TRBV6-5	TRBJ2-1	CASRTPGQINEQFF	TGTGCCAGCAGGACACCGGGACAGATCAATGAGCAGTTCTTC
.	TRBD1	TRBV5-1	TRBJ2-4	CASSFGTDDIQYF	TGCGCCAGCAGCTTTGGGACAGACGACATTCAGTACTTC
few	.	TRBV6-1	TRBJ1-6	CASSRSSYNSPLHF	TGTGCCAGCAGTAGGAGCTCCTATAATTCACCCCTCCACTTT
few	.	TRBV5-1	TRBJ2-7	CASSPRTMDQGPSREQYF	TGCGCCAGCAGCCCACGGACCATGGACCAGGGACCGTCAAGGGAGCAGTACTTC
.	TRBD2	TRBV7-2	TRBJ2-2	CASSLALADPGELFF	TGTGCCAGCAGCTTAGCGCTAGCGGACCCCGGGGAGCTGTTTTTT
few	.	TRBV10-3	TRBJ2-4	CAISESENIQYF	TGTGCCATCAGTGAAAGTGAAAACATTCAGTACTTC
few	.	TRBV10-3	TRBJ1-3	CAIRGGGNTIYF	TGTGCCATCAGAGGAGGTGGAAACACCATATATTTT
.	.	TRBV12-3/TRBV12-4	TRBJ1-5	CASRDSYQPQHF	TGTGCCAGCAGGGACAGTTATCAGCCCCAGCATTTT
.	.	TRBV5-1	TRBJ2-7	CASSLTARSYEQYF	TGCGCCAGCAGCTTGACAGCCCGCTCCTACGAGCAGTACTTC
.	TRBD2	TRBV7-2	TRBJ2-1	CASSPPSGGTYNEQFF	TGTGCCAGCAGCCCCCCCAGCGGGGGGACCTACAATGAGCAGTTCTTC
few	.	TRBV3-1	TRBJ2-1	CASSQGLGYEQFF	TGTGCCAGCAGCCAAGGACTAGGGTATGAGCAGTTCTTC
many	.	TRBV12-3/TRBV12-4	TRBJ2-5	CASSLIGGETQYF	TGTGCCAGCAGTTTAATAGGGGGAGAGACCCAGTACTTC
.	.	TRBV4-3	TRBJ2-3	CASSQAADIDTQYF	TGCGCCAGCAGCCAAGCGGCCGACATAGATACGCAGTATTTT
.	.	TRBV7-2	TRBJ1-5	CASSPWTDQPQHF	TGTGCCAGCAGCCCGTGGACAGATCAGCCCCAGCATTTT
few	.	TRBV27	TRBJ2-2	CASQRGGLNTGELFF	TGTGCCAGTCAGAGAGGGGGATTGAACACCGGGGAGCTGTTTTTT
few	TRBD2	TRBV10-3	TRBJ2-3	CAAQPGLGTTDTQYF	TGTGCCGCCCAACCGGGACTAGGGACCACAGATACGCAGTATTTT
few	TRBD1	TRBV7-2	TRBJ1-2	CASSLGWTGNYGYTF	TGTGCCAGCAGCTTAGGTTGGACAGGGAACTATGGCTACACCTTC
.	TRBD1	TRBV5-1	TRBJ2-3	CASSSTGGADTQYF	TGCGCCAGCAGCTCTACAGGGGGCGCAGATACGCAGTATTTT
.	TRBD2	TRBV4-1	TRBJ2-3	CASSPERGGRGDTQYF	TGCGCCAGCAGCCCGGAGCGGGGGGGCCGTGGAGATACGCAGTATTTT